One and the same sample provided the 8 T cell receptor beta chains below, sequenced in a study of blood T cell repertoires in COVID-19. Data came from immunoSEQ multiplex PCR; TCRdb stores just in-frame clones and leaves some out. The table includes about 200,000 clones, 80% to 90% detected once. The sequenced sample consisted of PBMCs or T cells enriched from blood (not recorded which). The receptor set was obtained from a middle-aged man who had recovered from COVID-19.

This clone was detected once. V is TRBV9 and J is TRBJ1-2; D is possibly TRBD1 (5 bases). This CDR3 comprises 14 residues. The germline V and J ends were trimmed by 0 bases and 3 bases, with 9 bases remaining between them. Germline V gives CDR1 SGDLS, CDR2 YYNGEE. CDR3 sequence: CASSVGGGDYGYTF. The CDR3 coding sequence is TGTGCCAGCAGCGTAGGGGGAGGGGACTATGGCTACACCTTC.

CDR3 DNA sequence: TGTGCCAGCAGCTGGACAGGAGGAATGAACACTGAAGCTTTCTTT. This encodes CASSWTGGMNTEAFF. The genes are TRBV6-5 and TRBJ1-1; 7 bases map to TRBD1. Germline V CDR1 and CDR2: MNHEY, SVGAGI. The CDR3 extends over 15 amino acids. Unmatched junction bases numbered 7, after V lost 6 bases and J lost 0 bases.

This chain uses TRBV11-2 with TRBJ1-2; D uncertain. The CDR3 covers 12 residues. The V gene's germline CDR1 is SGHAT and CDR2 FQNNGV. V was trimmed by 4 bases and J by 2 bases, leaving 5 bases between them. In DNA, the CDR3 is TGTGCCAGCAGCTACCAGAACTATGGCTACACCTTC. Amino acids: CASSYQNYGYTF.

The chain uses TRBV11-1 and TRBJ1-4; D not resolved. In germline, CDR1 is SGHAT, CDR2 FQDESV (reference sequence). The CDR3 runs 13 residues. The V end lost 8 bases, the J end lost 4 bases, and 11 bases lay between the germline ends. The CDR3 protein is CASRAGGNEKLFF. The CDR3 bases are TGTGCCAGCCGCGCAGGTGGTAATGAAAAACTGTTTTTT.

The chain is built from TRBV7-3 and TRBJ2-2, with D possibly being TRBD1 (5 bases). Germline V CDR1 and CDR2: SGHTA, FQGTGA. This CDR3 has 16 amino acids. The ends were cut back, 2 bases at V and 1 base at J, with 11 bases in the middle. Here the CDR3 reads CASSLGARQNTGELFF. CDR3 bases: TGTGCCAGCAGCTTAGGGGCCCGACAGAACACCGGGGAGCTGTTTTTT.

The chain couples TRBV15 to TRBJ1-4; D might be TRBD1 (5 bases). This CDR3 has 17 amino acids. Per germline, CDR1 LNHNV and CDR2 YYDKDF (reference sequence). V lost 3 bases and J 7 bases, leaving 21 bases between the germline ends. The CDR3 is CATSSDKQGSSAEKLFF. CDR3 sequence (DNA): TGTGCCACCAGCAGCGATAAGCAGGGATCATCGGCTGAAAAACTGTTTTTT.

This CDR3 reads CASSWDHRLGQNDEQYF. The CDR3 DNA reads as TGTGCCAGCAGTTGGGACCACCGACTGGGACAGAACGACGAGCAGTACTTC. The chain links TRBV28 to TRBJ2-7; 7 bases agree with TRBD1. The CDR3 consists of 17 residues. Trimming removed 4 bases from V and 5 bases from J; junction bases left unmatched: 17. In germline, CDR1 is MDHEN, CDR2 SYDVKM.

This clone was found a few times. CDR3 in amino acids: CASSQEVTGDTEAFF. In DNA, the CDR3 is TGCGCCAGCAGCCAAGAGGTGACAGGGGACACTGAAGCTTTCTTT. V is TRBV4-1 and J is TRBJ1-1; 8 positions match TRBD1. This CDR3 has 15 residues. CDR1 MGHRA and CDR2 YSYEKL come from the germline V gene. The trim removed 0 bases at V and 3 bases at J, leaving 3 bases unmatched.